These 8 T cell receptor beta chains were all obtained from the same sample, sequenced in a study of patients and donors after allogeneic stem cell transplantation (dated by TCRdb to between 2020 and 2021). Libraries were prepared through RT-PCR. Data came from a NextSeq 550. The public reads were run again by TCRdb, first through fastp at Q25 and then through MiXCR, and only productive beta chains were kept. Rows merge per CDR3 protein into single entries with the most common DNA and genes. The sample profile shows 110,000 or so distinct CDR3 sequences; approximately 40% of them were found once. The ten largest clonotypes hold around 25% of the sample. The sequenced material came from blood, either unsorted or a sorted T cell fraction (not recorded which). The receptor source for this set is a human donor who was either an allogeneic HSCT recipient or a stem cell or donor lymphocyte infusion donor (not recorded which). It is not recorded whose cells these are; they may come from a transplant donor.

This clonotype was counted only a few times. CDR3 region: CASSPEVRRHTEAFF. In nucleotides, the CDR3 is TGTGCCAGCTCACCTGAAGTGCGCAGGCACACTGAAGCTTTCTTT. J is TRBJ1-1 and V is TRBV18; no definite D call. CDR1 is KGHSH, CDR2 LQKENI, per germline. Trimming removed 3 bases at V and 3 bases at J, with 14 bases between. This CDR3 has 15 amino acids.

The chain combines TRBV20-1 with TRBJ2-7, with 9 bases that match TRBD1. The CDR3 loop spans 14 amino acids. V shed 3 bases and J 5 bases; nucleotides not matched to a gene: 8. CDR1 and CDR2 from the germline V gene are DFQATT and SNEGSKA (reference sequence). The chain's CDR3 is CSARVGQGVHEQYF. In DNA, the CDR3 is TGCAGTGCTAGGGTGGGACAGGGTGTGCACGAGCAGTACTTC.

The V gene is TRBV13, the J gene TRBJ2-7; D could derive from TRBD1 or TRBD2 (5 bases each). CDR3 length: 14 amino acids. V was trimmed by 4 bases and J by 2 bases, leaving 12 bases between them. Germline CDR1 is PRHDT and CDR2 is FYEKMQ (reference sequence). The CDR3 region has the DNA TGTGCCAGCAGCTCACGGGACGCGACCTACGAGCAGTACTTC. It translates to CASSSRDATYEQYF.

The chain joins TRBV12-3 or TRBV12-4 to TRBJ2-5, with unresolved D. The CDR3 loop spans 12 amino acids. V dropped 8 bases and J dropped 5 bases, with 12 bases sitting between them. The CDR3 DNA sequence: TGTGCCAGCCGAAGATTTCCGGAGACCCAGTACTTC. It is translated as CASRRFPETQYF.

This chain uses TRBV29-1 with TRBJ2-1; TRBD2 aligns across 14 bases. V shed 7 bases and J 0 bases; nucleotides not matched to a gene: 2. Germline V gives CDR1 SQVTM, CDR2 ANQGSEA. The CDR3 loop spans 15 amino acids. The CDR3 region has the DNA TGCAGCGCGGGGACTAGCGGGAGCTCCTACAATGAGCAGTTCTTC. This translates into CSAGTSGSSYNEQFF.

The genes are TRBV14 and TRBJ1-5, with D possibly matching TRBD1 (5 bases). The CDR3 covers 15 residues. With 5 bases removed from V and 2 bases from J, the gap between germline ends came to 13 bases. CDR1 SGHDN and CDR2 FVKESK come from the germline V gene. The CDR3 is CASSIGAVGNQPQHF. In DNA form, the CDR3 reads TGTGCCAGCAGCATAGGGGCAGTGGGCAATCAGCCCCAGCATTTT.

The genes are TRBV24-1 and TRBJ1-2, with D possibly matching TRBD1 (6 bases). The V and J ends lost 2 bases and 8 bases respectively, with 20 bases between them. This CDR3 comprises 16 residues. Germline V CDR1 and CDR2: KGHDR, SFDVKD. The CDR3 protein is CATSDSTGPQSRGYTF. The CDR3 nucleotides are TGTGCCACCAGTGATTCTACAGGGCCCCAATCGCGGGGCTACACCTTC.

Turning to this clonotype: A much larger clone differs from this one at a single base, so this may be a read error. In this CDR3 the conserved last residue, phenylalanine or tryptophan, is missing, so a read error is likely. J is TRBJ1-5 and V is TRBV12-3 or TRBV12-4; TRBD1 aligns across 8 bases. CDR3 length: 15 amino acids. J lost 1 base, V lost 6 bases, and 5 bases had no gene match. In nucleotides, the CDR3 is TGTGCCAGCAGCCCCCAGGGGGCCAGCAATCAGCCCCAGCATTGT. Protein product: CASSPQGASNQPQHC.